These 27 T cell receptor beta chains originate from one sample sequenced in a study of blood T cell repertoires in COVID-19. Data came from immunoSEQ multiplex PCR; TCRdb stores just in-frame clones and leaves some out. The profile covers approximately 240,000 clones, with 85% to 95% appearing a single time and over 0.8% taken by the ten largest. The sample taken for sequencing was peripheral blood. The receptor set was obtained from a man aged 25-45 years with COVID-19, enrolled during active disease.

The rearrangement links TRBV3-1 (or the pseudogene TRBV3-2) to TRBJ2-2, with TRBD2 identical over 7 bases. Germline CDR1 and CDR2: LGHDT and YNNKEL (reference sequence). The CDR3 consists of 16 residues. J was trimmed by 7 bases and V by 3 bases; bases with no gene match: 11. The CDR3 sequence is CASSHSLFKRGGELFF. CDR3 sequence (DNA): TGTGCCAGCAGCCATTCCCTCTTCAAGCGGGGCGGGGAGCTGTTTTTT.

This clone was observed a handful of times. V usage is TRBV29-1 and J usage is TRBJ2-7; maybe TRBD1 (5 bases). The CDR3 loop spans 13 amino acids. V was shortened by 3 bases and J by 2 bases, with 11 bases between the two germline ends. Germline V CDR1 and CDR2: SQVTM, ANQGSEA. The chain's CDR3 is CSVDTGNTYEQYF. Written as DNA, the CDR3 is TGCAGCGTTGATACAGGAAACACCTACGAGCAGTACTTC.

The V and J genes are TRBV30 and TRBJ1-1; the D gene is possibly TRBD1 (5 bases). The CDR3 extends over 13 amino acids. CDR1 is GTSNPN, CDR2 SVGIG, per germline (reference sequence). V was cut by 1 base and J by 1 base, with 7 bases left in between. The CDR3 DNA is TGTGCCTGGAGTGCGGGGGGGAACACTGAAGCTTTCTTT. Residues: CAWSAGGNTEAFF.

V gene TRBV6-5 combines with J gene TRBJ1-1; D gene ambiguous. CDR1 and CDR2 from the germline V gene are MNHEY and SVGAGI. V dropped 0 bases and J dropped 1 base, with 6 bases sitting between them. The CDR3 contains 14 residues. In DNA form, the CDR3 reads TGTGCCAGCAGTTACTCTTACACGAACACTGAAGCTTTCTTT. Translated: CASSYSYTNTEAFF.

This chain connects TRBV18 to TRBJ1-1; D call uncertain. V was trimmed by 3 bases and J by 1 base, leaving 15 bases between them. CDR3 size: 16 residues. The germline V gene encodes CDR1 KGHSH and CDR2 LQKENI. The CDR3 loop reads CASSPQIRERNTEAFF. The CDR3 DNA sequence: TGTGCCAGCTCACCTCAGATTCGGGAGAGGAACACTGAAGCTTTCTTT.

CDR3 nucleotides: TGCGCCAGCACCCCGGGACTAGCGGGGGGGCGGGGGGTCAATGAGCAGTTCTTC. It codes for CASTPGLAGGRGVNEQFF. The genes are TRBV5-1 and TRBJ2-1; TRBD2 matches at 16 bases. Germline trimming cut 6 bases from V and 6 bases from J; bases unmatched to any gene: 12. CDR3 size: 18 residues. CDR1 is SGHRS, CDR2 YFSETQ, per germline.

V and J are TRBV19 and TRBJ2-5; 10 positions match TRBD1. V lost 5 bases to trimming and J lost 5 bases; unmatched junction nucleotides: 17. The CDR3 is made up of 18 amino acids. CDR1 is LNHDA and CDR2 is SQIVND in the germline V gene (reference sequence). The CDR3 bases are TGTGCCAGTAGTGTTAGAGTCTCCGGGACAGGGGATGGGGAGACCCAGTACTTC. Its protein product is CASSVRVSGTGDGETQYF.

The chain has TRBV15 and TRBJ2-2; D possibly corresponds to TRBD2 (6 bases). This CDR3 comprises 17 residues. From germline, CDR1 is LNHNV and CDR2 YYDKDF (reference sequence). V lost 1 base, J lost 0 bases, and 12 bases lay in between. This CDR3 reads CATSRVRGTANTGELFF. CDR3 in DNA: TGTGCCACCAGCAGAGTGAGAGGGACTGCGAACACCGGGGAGCTGTTTTTT. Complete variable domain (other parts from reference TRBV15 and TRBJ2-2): DAMVIQNPRYQVTQFGKPVTLSCSQTLNHNVMYWYQQKSSQAPKLLFHYYDKDFNNEADTPDNFQSRRPNTSFCFLDIRSPGLGDTAMYLCATSRVRGTANTGELFFGEGSRLTVL.

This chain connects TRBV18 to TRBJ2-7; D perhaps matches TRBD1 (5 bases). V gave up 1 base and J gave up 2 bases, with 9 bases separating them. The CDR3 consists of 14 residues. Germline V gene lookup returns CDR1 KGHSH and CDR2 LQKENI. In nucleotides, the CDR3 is TGTGCCAGCTCACCACTCGACAGAACCTACGAGCAGTACTTC. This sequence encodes CASSPLDRTYEQYF.

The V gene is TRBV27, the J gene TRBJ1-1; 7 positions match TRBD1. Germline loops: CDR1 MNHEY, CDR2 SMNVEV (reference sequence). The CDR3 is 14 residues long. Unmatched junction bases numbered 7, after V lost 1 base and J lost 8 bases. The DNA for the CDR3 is TGTGCCAGCAGTTTATTGACAGGGTTTGGGGAAGCTTTCTTT. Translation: CASSLLTGFGEAFF.

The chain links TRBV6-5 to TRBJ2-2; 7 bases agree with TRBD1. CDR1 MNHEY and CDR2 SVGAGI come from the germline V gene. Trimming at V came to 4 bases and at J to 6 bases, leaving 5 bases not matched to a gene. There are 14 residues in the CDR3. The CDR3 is CASSSRQGAGELFF. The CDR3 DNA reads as TGTGCCAGCAGTTCTAGACAGGGCGCCGGGGAGCTGTTTTTT.

The CDR3 DNA is TGTGCCAGCAGCTTTCAGGGGGGAGGCACCGGGGAGCTGTTTTTT. Amino acids: CASSFQGGGTGELFF. The J gene is TRBJ2-2, the V gene TRBV11-3, with a weak D call TRBD1 (7 bases). The V gene's germline CDR1 is SGHNT and CDR2 YENEEA. Trimming took 3 bases from V and 4 from J, leaving 12 bases between them. The CDR3 extends over 15 amino acids.

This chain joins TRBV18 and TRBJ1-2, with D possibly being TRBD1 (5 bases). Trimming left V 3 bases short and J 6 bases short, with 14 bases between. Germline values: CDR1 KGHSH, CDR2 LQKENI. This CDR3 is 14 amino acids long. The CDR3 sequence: CASSPSQGGNGYTF. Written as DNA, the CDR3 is TGTGCCAGCTCACCGAGTCAGGGTGGCAATGGCTACACCTTC.

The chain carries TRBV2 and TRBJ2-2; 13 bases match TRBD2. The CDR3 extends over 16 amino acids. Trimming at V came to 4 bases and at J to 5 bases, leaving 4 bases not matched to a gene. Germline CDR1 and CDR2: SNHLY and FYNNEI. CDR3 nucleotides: TGTGCCAGCAGTGTACTAGCGGGGGGGCGGACCGGGGAGCTGTTTTTT. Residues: CASSVLAGGRTGELFF.

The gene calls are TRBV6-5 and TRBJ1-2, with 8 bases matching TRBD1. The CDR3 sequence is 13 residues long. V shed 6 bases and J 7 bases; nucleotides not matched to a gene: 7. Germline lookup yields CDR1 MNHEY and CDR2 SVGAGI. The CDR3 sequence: CASSPDREFGYTF. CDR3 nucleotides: TGTGCCAGCAGCCCGGACAGGGAATTTGGCTACACCTTC.

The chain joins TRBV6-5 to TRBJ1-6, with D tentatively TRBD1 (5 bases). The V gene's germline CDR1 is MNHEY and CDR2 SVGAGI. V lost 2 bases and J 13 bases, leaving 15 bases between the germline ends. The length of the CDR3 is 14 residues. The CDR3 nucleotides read TGTGCCAGCAGTTACCGAGACAGCACCTCGCCCCTCCACTTT. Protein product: CASSYRDSTSPLHF.

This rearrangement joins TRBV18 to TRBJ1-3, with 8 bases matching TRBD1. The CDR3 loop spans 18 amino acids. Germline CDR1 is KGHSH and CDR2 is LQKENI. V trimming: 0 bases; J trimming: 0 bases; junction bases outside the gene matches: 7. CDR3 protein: CASSPPPGQGFSGNTIYF. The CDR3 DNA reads TGTGCCAGCTCACCACCTCCCGGACAGGGATTCTCTGGAAACACCATATATTTT.

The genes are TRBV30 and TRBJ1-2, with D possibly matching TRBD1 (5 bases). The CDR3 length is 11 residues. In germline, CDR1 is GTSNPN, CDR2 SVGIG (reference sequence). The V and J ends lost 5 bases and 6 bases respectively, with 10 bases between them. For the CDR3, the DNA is TGTGCCTGGGGCTGGGGGGATGGCTACACCTTC. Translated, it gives CAWGWGDGYTF. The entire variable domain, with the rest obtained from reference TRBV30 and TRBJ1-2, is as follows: SQTIHQWPATLVQPVGSPLSLECTVEGTSNPNLYWYRQAAGRGLQLLFYSVGIGQISSEVPQNLSASRPQDRQFILSSKKLLLSDSGFYLCAWGWGDGYTFGSGTRLTVV.

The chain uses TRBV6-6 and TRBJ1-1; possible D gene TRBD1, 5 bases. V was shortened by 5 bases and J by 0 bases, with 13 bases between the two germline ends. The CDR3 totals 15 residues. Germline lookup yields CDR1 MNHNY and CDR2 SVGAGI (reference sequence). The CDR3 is CASSLTTEMNTEAFF. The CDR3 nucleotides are TGTGCCAGCAGTCTAACGACAGAGATGAACACTGAAGCTTTCTTT.

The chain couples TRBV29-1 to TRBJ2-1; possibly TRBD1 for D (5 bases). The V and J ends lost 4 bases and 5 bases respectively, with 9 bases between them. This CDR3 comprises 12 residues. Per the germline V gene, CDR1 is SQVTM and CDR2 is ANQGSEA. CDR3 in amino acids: CSVGQGNNEQFF. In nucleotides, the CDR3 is TGCAGCGTTGGTCAGGGTAACAATGAGCAGTTCTTC.

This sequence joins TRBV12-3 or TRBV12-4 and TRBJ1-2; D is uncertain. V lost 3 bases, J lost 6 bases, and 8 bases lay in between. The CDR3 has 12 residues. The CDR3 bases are TGTGCCAGCAGTTTTTCGGGGAATGGCTACACCTTC. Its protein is CASSFSGNGYTF.

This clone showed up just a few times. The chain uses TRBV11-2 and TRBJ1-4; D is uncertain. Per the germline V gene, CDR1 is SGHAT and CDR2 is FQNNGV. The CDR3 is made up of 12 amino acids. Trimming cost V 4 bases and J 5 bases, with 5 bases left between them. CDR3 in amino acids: CASSSRNEKLFF. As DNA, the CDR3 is TGTGCCAGCAGCTCCAGAAATGAAAAACTGTTTTTT. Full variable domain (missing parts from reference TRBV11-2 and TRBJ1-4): EAGVAQSPRYKIIEKRQSVAFWCNPISGHATLYWYQQILGQGPKLLIQFQNNGVVDDSQLPKDRFSAERLKGVDSTLKIQPAKLEDSAVYLCASSSRNEKLFFGSGTQLSVL.

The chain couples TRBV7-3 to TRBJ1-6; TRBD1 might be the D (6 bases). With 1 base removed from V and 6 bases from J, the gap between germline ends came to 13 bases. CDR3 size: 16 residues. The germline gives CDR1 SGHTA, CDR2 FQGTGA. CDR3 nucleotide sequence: TGTGCCAGCAGCTTAAGAGGGCAGGGGCTTAATTCACCCCTCCACTTT. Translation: CASSLRGQGLNSPLHF.

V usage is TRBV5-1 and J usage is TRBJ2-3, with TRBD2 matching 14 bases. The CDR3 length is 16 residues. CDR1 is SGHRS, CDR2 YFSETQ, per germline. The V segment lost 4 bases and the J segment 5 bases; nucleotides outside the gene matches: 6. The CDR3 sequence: CASSRTSGGMGDTQYF. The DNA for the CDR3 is TGCGCCAGCAGCCGGACTAGCGGGGGGATGGGAGATACGCAGTATTTT.

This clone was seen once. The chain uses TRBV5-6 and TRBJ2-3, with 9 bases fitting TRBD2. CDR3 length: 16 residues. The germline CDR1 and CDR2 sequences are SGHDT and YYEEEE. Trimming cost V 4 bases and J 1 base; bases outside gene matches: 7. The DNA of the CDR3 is TGTGCCAGCAGCGAGGTTTTAGCGGGGGGCACAGATACGCAGTATTTT. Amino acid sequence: CASSEVLAGGTDTQYF.

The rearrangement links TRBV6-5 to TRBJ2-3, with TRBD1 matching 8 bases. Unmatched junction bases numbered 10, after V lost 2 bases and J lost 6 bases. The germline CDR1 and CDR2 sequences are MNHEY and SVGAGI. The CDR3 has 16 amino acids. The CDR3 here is CASSYRIGTGSDTQYF. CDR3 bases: TGTGCCAGCAGTTACCGCATCGGGACAGGTTCCGATACGCAGTATTTT.

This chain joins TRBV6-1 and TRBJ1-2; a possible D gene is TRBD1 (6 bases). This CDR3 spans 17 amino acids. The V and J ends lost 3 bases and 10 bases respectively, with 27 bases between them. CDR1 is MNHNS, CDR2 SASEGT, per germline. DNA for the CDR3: TGTGCCAGCAGTGATTCCCGTGGGTTAGCTCGGGACATCGACTACACCTTC. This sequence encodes CASSDSRGLARDIDYTF.